The 18 T cell receptor beta chains listed next were all sequenced from one sample in a study of control samples from healthy donors and cancer patients (dated by TCRdb to 2020 to 2021). Receptors were amplified or captured by the immunoSEQ multiplex PCR assay. TCRdb took this table from immuneACCESS and kept in-frame rearrangements with V and J called. Such tables lack part of the clones; where checked against another copy, unresolved V genes explain under half of the gap, and the rest is unexplained. The sample contains 70,000 or so clones, approximately 94% of them found a single time. The ten largest make up roughly 6.2% of the sample. The sample comprised blood. These receptor sequences come from a middle-aged woman in good health.

V is TRBV10-3 and J is TRBJ2-7, with no clear D. Germline V gives CDR1 ENHRY, CDR2 SYGVKD. The V and J ends lost 4 bases and 2 bases respectively, with 6 bases between them. CDR3 length equals 12 residues. Here the CDR3 reads CAISGSPYEQYF. For the CDR3, the DNA is TGTGCCATCAGTGGTTCCCCCTACGAGCAGTACTTC.

This clone was found a few times. V usage is TRBV7-9 and J usage is TRBJ2-7, with D perhaps matching TRBD1 (6 bases). Germline loops: CDR1 SEHNR, CDR2 FQNEAQ (reference sequence). Between the trimmed V and J ends, which lost 6 bases and 4 bases, there was a span of 13 bases. The CDR3 totals 13 residues. The CDR3 region is CASSSQGWYEQYF. In DNA form, the CDR3 reads TGTGCCAGCAGTTCACAGGGTTGGTACGAGCAGTACTTC.

The chain uses TRBV9 and TRBJ1-1; D is perhaps TRBD1 (6 bases). From germline, CDR1 is SGDLS and CDR2 YYNGEE. This CDR3 spans 15 amino acids. Trimming removed 0 bases from V and 0 bases from J, with 9 bases in between. Here the CDR3 DNA reads TGTGCCAGCAGCGTAGGTACAGGGATGAACACTGAAGCTTTCTTT. Encoded protein: CASSVGTGMNTEAFF.

The genes are TRBV6-5 and TRBJ1-4; TRBD1 matches 7 bases. CDR3 length equals 15 residues. CDR1 and CDR2 from the germline V gene are MNHEY and SVGAGI. V trimming: 2 bases; J trimming: 3 bases; junction bases outside the gene matches: 3. CDR3 nucleotide sequence: TGTGCCAGCAGTTACCGGACAGGCCCTAATGAAAAACTGTTTTTT. Amino acid sequence: CASSYRTGPNEKLFF.

The chain recombines TRBV6-5 with TRBJ1-5; no definite D call. Germline V CDR1 and CDR2: MNHEY, SVGAGI. CDR3 length equals 14 residues. The V gene lost 5 bases and the J gene lost 6 bases, with 14 bases spanning the gap. In DNA form, the CDR3 reads TGTGCCAGCAGTCCCCAGCCGGCGGGTCAGCCCCAGCATTTT. Protein product: CASSPQPAGQPQHF.

The chain couples TRBV4-2 to TRBJ1-1, with D hard to call. V lost 1 base, J lost 1 base, and 10 bases lay in between. Germline V lookup: CDR1 LGHNA, CDR2 YNFKEQ. The CDR3 totals 15 residues. The CDR3, as DNA: TGTGCCAGCAGCCAAGGGCTCCAAAGGAACACTGAAGCTTTCTTT. Residues: CASSQGLQRNTEAFF.

This clone was observed a single time. V is TRBV14 and J is TRBJ1-2; a possible D gene is TRBD1 (5 bases). CDR1 is SGHDN and CDR2 is FVKESK in the germline V gene. Between the trimmed V and J ends, which lost 5 bases and 5 bases, there was a span of 21 bases. CDR3 size: 16 residues. CDR3 loop: CASSATRDYPRYGYTF. Written as DNA, the CDR3 is TGTGCCAGCAGCGCCACCAGGGACTACCCCCGTTATGGCTACACCTTC.

The chain links TRBV28 to TRBJ1-4, with 7 bases aligning to TRBD1. CDR1 is MDHEN, CDR2 SYDVKM, per germline. V dropped 5 bases and J dropped 10; count of bases not matched to a gene: 7. The CDR3 is 13 residues long. CDR3 sequence (DNA): TGTGCCAGCAGTACTACAGGGGCCGGAAAACTGTTTTTT. Translating it yields CASSTTGAGKLFF.

The CDR3 nucleotides are TGTGCCAGCAGCCCGGGACTAGCGGGAGGCGAGCAGTACTTC. Encoded protein: CASSPGLAGGEQYF. This rearrangement joins TRBV7-9 to TRBJ2-7, with 15 bases identical to TRBD2. Germline V gene data show CDR1 as SEHNR and CDR2 as FQNEAQ (reference sequence). V dropped 5 bases and J dropped 6; count of bases not matched to a gene: 2. The CDR3 has 14 amino acids. Variable domain in full (rest from reference TRBV7-9 and TRBJ2-7): DTGVSQNPRHKITKRGQNVTFRCDPISEHNRLYWYRQTLGQGPEFLTYFQNEAQLEKSRLLSDRFSAERPKGSFSTLEIQRTEQGDSAMYLCASSPGLAGGEQYFGPGTRLTVT.

This chain uses TRBV3-1 (or the pseudogene TRBV3-2) with TRBJ1-1, with D possibly being TRBD1 (5 bases). Looked up from germline, CDR1 is LGHDT and CDR2 is YNNKEL (reference sequence). Trimming shortened V by 1 base and J by 1 base, and 10 bases separated the two germline ends. This CDR3 contains 15 residues. CDR3 sequence reads: CASSQVDQGNTEAFF. DNA for the CDR3: TGTGCCAGCAGCCAAGTAGATCAGGGGAACACTGAAGCTTTCTTT.

This clone was counted once. The chain carries TRBV7-2 and TRBJ1-4; D is ambiguous. The CDR3 has 14 residues. Between the trimmed V and J ends, which lost 3 bases and 8 bases, there was a span of 13 bases. Germline V gene lookup returns CDR1 SGHTA and CDR2 FQGNSA. The chain's CDR3 is CASSFGFGREKLFF. DNA of the CDR3: TGTGCCAGCAGCTTCGGCTTCGGGCGGGAAAAACTGTTTTTT.

CDR3 protein: CASRRTGNTEAFF. Written as DNA, the CDR3 is TGCGCCAGCAGACGGACAGGGAACACTGAAGCTTTCTTT. J is TRBJ1-1 and V is TRBV5-1, with 7 bases that match TRBD1. The CDR3 runs to 13 residues. Germline V gives CDR1 SGHRS, CDR2 YFSETQ. V lost 5 bases, J lost 1 base, and 2 bases stayed unmatched.

V is TRBV5-4 and J is TRBJ1-6; D not resolved. There are 13 residues in the CDR3. Germline V gene lookup returns CDR1 SGHNT and CDR2 YYREEE (reference sequence). Trimming took off 1 base at V and 7 bases at J, with 6 bases between the two ends. The CDR3 sequence is CASSLLLNSPLHF. DNA for the CDR3: TGTGCCAGCAGCTTGCTTCTCAATTCACCCCTCCACTTT.

This clone showed up just a few times. The chain combines TRBV19 with TRBJ1-1; TRBD1 might be the D (5 bases). The CDR3 is made up of 16 amino acids. The ends were cut back, 5 bases at V and 5 bases at J, with 21 bases in the middle. Germline V gives CDR1 LNHDA, CDR2 SQIVND (reference sequence). DNA of the CDR3: TGTGCCAGTAGTTCTCCGGGACGGCTTTTAATGACTGAAGCTTTCTTT. Encoded protein: CASSSPGRLLMTEAFF.

The chain couples TRBV5-1 to TRBJ2-7; D gene uncertain. V lost 5 bases and J 3 bases, leaving 18 bases between the germline ends. Germline V gene data show CDR1 as SGHRS and CDR2 as YFSETQ. This CDR3 contains 15 residues. The chain's CDR3 is CASRGGQLSLYEQYF. CDR3 DNA sequence: TGCGCCAGCAGGGGTGGGCAGCTAAGCCTCTACGAGCAGTACTTC.

With respect to this clone: The same CDR3 is also encoded by other DNA sequences in this sample. This chain uses TRBV7-9 with TRBJ2-5, with TRBD2 matching 12 bases. Germline V CDR1 and CDR2: SEHNR, FQNEAQ (reference sequence). CDR3 length equals 15 residues. V lost 1 base to trimming and J lost 5 bases; unmatched junction nucleotides: 2. CDR3 sequence: CASSLGLAGGETQYF. Written as DNA, the CDR3 is TGTGCCAGCAGCTTAGGGCTAGCGGGAGGGGAGACCCAGTACTTC.

The chain has TRBV9 and TRBJ2-1, with D possibly TRBD1 on 6 matching bases. The CDR3 sequence is 16 residues long. Trimming left V 4 bases short and J 6 bases short, with 20 bases between. The germline V gene encodes CDR1 SGDLS and CDR2 YYNGEE. This CDR3 reads CASSHKRGTIINEQFF. CDR3 coding DNA: TGTGCCAGCAGCCATAAGAGGGGGACAATCATCAATGAGCAGTTCTTC.

The chain recombines TRBV24-1 with TRBJ2-3; perhaps TRBD1 as D (5 bases). This CDR3 has 14 amino acids. Per germline, CDR1 KGHDR and CDR2 SFDVKD. V lost 3 bases to trimming and J lost 2 bases, with 8 bases between them. The CDR3 region has the DNA TGTGCCACCAGTGATAGGGGTGTCACAGATACGCAGTATTTT. Translation: CATSDRGVTDTQYF.